This is a list of T cell receptor beta chains from one sample in a study of blood T cell repertoires in COVID-19. TCRdb's table, derived via immunoSEQ multiplex PCR, lists solely in-frame clones and lacks some. The sample holds a few hundred thousand clones; approximately 86% are singletons and the top ten take 0.87%. Source material: peripheral blood. The receptor set was obtained from a human donor with COVID-19, enrolled during active disease. The donor label of this sample is uncertain. Both conserved end residues are part of each CDR3. Each record gives: J gene, clone size, CDR3 length, D gene, V gene, CDR3 DNA, CDR3 protein. D genes are given only for firm matches. Not every row has a clone size; where given, it reads once, few, many or a size class.

TRBJ1-1	.	14	.	TRBV27	TGTGCCAGCAGTTTATATACGGGGAACACTGAAGCTTTCTTT	CASSLYTGNTEAFF
TRBJ2-7	.	14	TRBD1	TRBV28	TGTGCCAGCAGATTGCGGGACAGGGTCGGGGAGCAGTACTTC	CASRLRDRVGEQYF
TRBJ1-5	once	14	.	TRBV5-8	TGTGCCAGCAGCTTGGTGGGAGTGGAGCAGCCCCAGCATTTT	CASSLVGVEQPQHF
TRBJ1-2	.	14	TRBD1	TRBV28	TGTGCCAGCAGGATACAGGGGGGAGCCTATGGCTACACCTTC	CASRIQGGAYGYTF
TRBJ1-1	.	13	.	TRBV12-3/TRBV12-4	TGTGCCAGCAGTTTCGGCCGGGTCGCTGAAGCTTTCTTT	CASSFGRVAEAFF
TRBJ2-5	.	16	.	TRBV24-1	TGTGCCACCAGTCCCTCTGTAGTAGGGGGGGTGGAGACCCAGTACTTC	CATSPSVVGGVETQYF
TRBJ2-1	once	15	TRBD2	TRBV5-1	TGCGCCAGCAGCTTGGATCCGGGAGGCACCTCACGGCAGTTCTTC	CASSLDPGGTSRQFF
TRBJ1-2	.	17	.	TRBV7-2	TGTGCCAGCAGCTTACATCCGGCAGCAGCGGGGGGCTATGGCTACACCTTC	CASSLHPAAAGGYGYTF
TRBJ1-5	.	16	TRBD1	TRBV29-1	TGCAGCGTGATTCCTTCAGGGGGCCTCCTCAATCAGCCCCAGCATTTT	CSVIPSGGLLNQPQHF
TRBJ2-1	.	15	TRBD2	TRBV6-5	TGTGCCAGCAGCCGAACTAGCGGGATCGCCGGTGAGCAGTTCTTC	CASSRTSGIAGEQFF
TRBJ1-1	.	12	.	TRBV28	TGTGCCAGCAGTTTGGCCGGGACTGAAGCTTTCTTT	CASSLAGTEAFF
TRBJ1-1	.	16	TRBD1	TRBV4-2	TGTGCCAGCAGCCAAGAAGGGGGCAGGGTGAACACTGAAGCTTTCTTT	CASSQEGGRVNTEAFF
TRBJ2-3	.	15	TRBD2	TRBV7-3	TGTGCCAGCAGCTTATTAGCGGGTGTGGCAGATACGCAGTATTTT	CASSLLAGVADTQYF
TRBJ2-3	.	14	.	TRBV9	TGTGCCAGCAGCCCCCGGACTGACACAGATACGCAGTATTTT	CASSPRTDTDTQYF
TRBJ1-2	.	13	TRBD1	TRBV27	TGTGCCAGCAGCCAATTGGACAGGGCTGGCTACACCTTC	CASSQLDRAGYTF
TRBJ1-2	.	17	.	TRBV3-1/TRBV3-2	TGTGCCAGCAGCCAAGCGAGCAGGGGTTTGTCTAGGGATGGCTACACCTTC	CASSQASRGLSRDGYTF
TRBJ1-2	.	11	TRBD1	TRBV9	TGTGCCAGCAGCACATCAGGGGGGTACACCTTC	CASSTSGGYTF
TRBJ2-3	.	17	.	TRBV6-2/TRBV6-3	TGTGCCAGCAGCCCCGGGACACCCCTATCTGGCACAGATACGCAGTATTTT	CASSPGTPLSGTDTQYF
TRBJ2-7	once	13	.	TRBV3-1/TRBV3-2	TGTGCCAGCAGCACAGGCGCCCCCTACGAGCAGTACTTC	CASSTGAPYEQYF
TRBJ1-5	.	15	.	TRBV6-1	TGTGCCAGCAGTGAAGGCTGGCAGGGGAGACAGCCCCAGCATTTT	CASSEGWQGRQPQHF
TRBJ2-2	.	18	TRBD2	TRBV15	TGTGCCACCAGCAGAGGACTAGCGGGAGGGGTGAACACCGGGGAGCTGTTTTTT	CATSRGLAGGVNTGELFF
TRBJ2-2	.	16	.	TRBV2	TGTGCCAGCAGTGAAGGTGGCGTCGGGTACACCGGGGAGCTGTTTTTT	CASSEGGVGYTGELFF
TRBJ2-1	.	14	TRBD1	TRBV6-5	TGTGCCACCAACGACAGGGGAGTCTACAATGAGCAGTTCTTC	CATNDRGVYNEQFF
TRBJ2-3	.	16	TRBD2	TRBV4-3	TGCGCCAGCAGCCTCGGACTAGCGGGAGTGGTAGATACGCAGTATTTT	CASSLGLAGVVDTQYF
TRBJ1-1	few	13	TRBD1	TRBV29-1	TGCAGCGCACGACAGGGGGTGAACACTGAAGCTTTCTTT	CSARQGVNTEAFF
TRBJ1-3	.	15	.	TRBV15	TGTGCCACCAGCAGAGATCCGGGGGAAGGAAACACCATATATTTT	CATSRDPGEGNTIYF
TRBJ2-3	.	15	.	TRBV19	TGTGCCAGTAAACCACCGGGACACCTCACAGATACGCAGTATTTT	CASKPPGHLTDTQYF
TRBJ1-1	few	16	.	TRBV29-1	TGCAGCGTTGAAGCCCCCAACGGAGACTGGGACACTGAAGCTTTCTTT	CSVEAPNGDWDTEAFF
TRBJ2-5	.	15	.	TRBV18	TGTGCCAGCTCACCACCAGGGGCGGAAGGGGAGACCCAGTACTTC	CASSPPGAEGETQYF
TRBJ1-2	.	13	.	TRBV6-1	TGTGCCAGCAGTGAAGTACGAGTCTATGGCTACACCTTC	CASSEVRVYGYTF
TRBJ2-5	.	16	.	TRBV3-1/TRBV3-2	TGTGCCAGCAGCCAAGCAGGGGCCGCCCTTCAAGAGACCCAGTACTTC	CASSQAGAALQETQYF
TRBJ2-5	.	14	.	TRBV6-5	TGTGCCAGCAGTTACGGGGGGATCCAAGAGACCCAGTACTTC	CASSYGGIQETQYF
TRBJ2-2	few	14	TRBD1	TRBV11-2	TGTGCCAGCAGCTTAGGGGGGACAGATGGGGAGCTGTTTTTT	CASSLGGTDGELFF
TRBJ1-1	.	14	TRBD1	TRBV30	TGTGCCTGGTGCGCCGGGACAGTGAACACTGAAGCTTTCTTT	CAWCAGTVNTEAFF
TRBJ1-1	.	14	TRBD1	TRBV6-5	TGTGCCAGCAGAGACGGGACAGGGTCGAAAGAAGCTTTCTTT	CASRDGTGSKEAFF
TRBJ1-1	.	15	TRBD1	TRBV10-3	TGTGCCATCACCCAGACAGGGAGAGGATACACTGAAGCTTTCTTT	CAITQTGRGYTEAFF
TRBJ1-5	.	17	TRBD1	TRBV7-9	TGTGCCAGCAGCTTAATTACCGGGACAGGAGATAAACAGCCCCAGCATTTT	CASSLITGTGDKQPQHF
TRBJ1-4	.	16	TRBD1	TRBV5-5	TGTGCCAGCAGTGGACAGGGGGTCAACAGAAATGAAAAACTGTTTTTT	CASSGQGVNRNEKLFF
TRBJ2-7	few	11	.	TRBV18	TGTGCCAGCTCGGGCCAGAACGAGCAGTACTTC	CASSGQNEQYF
TRBJ2-5	.	15	TRBD2	TRBV2	TGTGCCAGCACGGCCCTACTAGCGGGAGGAGAGACCCAGTACTTC	CASTALLAGGETQYF
TRBJ1-6	few	16	.	TRBV2	TGTGCCAGCAGTGGGGACACTCAGGCCTATAATTCACCCCTCCACTTT	CASSGDTQAYNSPLHF
TRBJ2-1	.	16	TRBD1	TRBV5-1	TGCGCCAGCAGATCGGGGACAGCTGGCTCCTACAATGAGCAGTTCTTC	CASRSGTAGSYNEQFF
TRBJ2-7	.	15	TRBD2	TRBV27	TGTGCCAGGACTCAAGGGGCGGGAGGGCCTTGCGAGCAGTACTTC	CARTQGAGGPCEQYF
TRBJ1-2	.	14	.	TRBV6-5	TGTGCCAGCAGTTACCGTCCGGGAAGCTATGGCTACACCTTC	CASSYRPGSYGYTF
TRBJ2-5	.	15	TRBD2	TRBV2	TGTGCCAGCAGTACTTTAGCGGGAGTGCAAGAGACCCAGTACTTC	CASSTLAGVQETQYF
TRBJ2-7	.	12	TRBD1	TRBV12-3/TRBV12-4	TGTGCCAGCAGTGGGACAGGCAGGAATCAGTACTTC	CASSGTGRNQYF